These 11 T cell receptor beta chains originate from one sample sequenced in a study of OX40 agonist ivuxolimab in advanced cancers. Sequenced by immunoSEQ multiplex PCR; TCRdb stores in-frame clones only, minus some. The sample records 69,000 or so clones, 85% being singletons. This sample comprised CD4+ or CD8+ T cells sorted from blood, obtained in a trial of the OX40 agonist ivuxolimab. These receptors were obtained from an adult with an advanced solid tumor such as melanoma, head and neck, liver or kidney cancer.

V gene TRBV9 combines with J gene TRBJ1-1, with D perhaps TRBD1 (6 bases). The CDR3 loop spans 14 amino acids. V lost 4 bases to trimming and J lost 5 bases, with 15 bases between them. The germline V gene encodes CDR1 SGDLS and CDR2 YYNGEE. The DNA for the CDR3 is TGTGCCAGCAGCCCCCGGGAGGGGGGAACTGAAGCTTTCTTT. This encodes CASSPREGGTEAFF.

V is TRBV5-4 and J is TRBJ2-5; the D gene is possibly TRBD1 (5 bases). Germline V gene data show CDR1 as SGHNT and CDR2 as YYREEE (reference sequence). Trimming removed 4 bases from V and 0 bases from J, with 7 bases in between. This CDR3 is 13 amino acids long. Here the CDR3 reads CASSKQDQETQYF. The CDR3 DNA reads as TGTGCCAGCAGCAAACAGGACCAAGAGACCCAGTACTTC.

This chain links TRBV6-5 with TRBJ1-1; D may be TRBD1 (5 bases). This CDR3 is 15 amino acids long. Trimming took 2 bases from V and 1 from J, leaving 11 bases between them. Germline CDR1 MNHEY, CDR2 SVGAGI. The CDR3 nucleotides are TGTGCCAGCAGTTACCACCAGGGAAAGAACACTGAAGCTTTCTTT. As protein: CASSYHQGKNTEAFF.

V is TRBV7-5 and J is TRBJ1-6. TRBV7-5 is described as a pseudogene. The CDR3 is 17 amino acids. In DNA, the CDR3 is TGTGCCAGCAGCTTAGGCGTGCCGAGCTCCTATAATTCACCCCTCCACTTT. Translation gives CASSLGVPSSYNSPLHF.

V is TRBV5-1 and J is TRBJ2-4; 8 nucleotides match TRBD1. Per germline, CDR1 SGHRS and CDR2 YFSETQ. V shed 4 bases and J 0 bases; nucleotides not matched to a gene: 9. The CDR3 length is 17 residues. The CDR3 loop reads CASSDRQGILAKNIQYF. As DNA, the CDR3 is TGCGCCAGCAGCGATCGACAGGGGATACTAGCCAAAAACATTCAGTACTTC.

The V gene is TRBV5-6, the J gene TRBJ1-1, with TRBD1 as a possible D gene (6 bases). V lost 2 bases and J lost 6, with 14 bases in between. CDR3 length: 14 residues. The germline CDR1 and CDR2 sequences are SGHDT and YYEEEE. CDR3 in amino acids: CASSLYTGYAEAFF. The CDR3, as DNA: TGTGCCAGCAGCTTATATACAGGGTACGCTGAAGCTTTCTTT.

The rearrangement joins TRBV29-1 to TRBJ2-4; 8 bases map to TRBD1. The V segment lost 4 bases and the J segment 8 bases; nucleotides outside the gene matches: 4. There are 12 residues in the CDR3. Germline lookup yields CDR1 SQVTM and CDR2 ANQGSEA. The CDR3 is CSVAQGADIQYF. CDR3 bases: TGCAGCGTTGCTCAGGGGGCGGACATTCAGTACTTC.

The chain has TRBV29-1 and TRBJ1-1; D perhaps matches TRBD1 (5 bases). This CDR3 contains 13 residues. CDR1 is SQVTM and CDR2 is ANQGSEA in the germline V gene. V lost 5 bases and J 5 bases, leaving 15 bases between the germline ends. The DNA for the CDR3 is TGCAGCGTTATAGGGCAGGGTGGAACTGAAGCTTTCTTT. Translation: CSVIGQGGTEAFF.

The chain employs TRBV2 and TRBJ2-7; no reliable D call. With 0 bases removed from V and 3 bases from J, the gap between germline ends came to 3 bases. The CDR3 length is 12 residues. Germline CDR1 SNHLY, CDR2 FYNNEI. The CDR3 DNA sequence: TGTGCCAGCAGTGAAGCTAACTACGAGCAGTACTTC. The encoded protein is CASSEANYEQYF.

The rearrangement links TRBV10-3 to TRBJ2-5; 9 bases map to TRBD1. CDR1 and CDR2 from the germline V gene are ENHRY and SYGVKD. The V and J ends lost 6 bases and 5 bases, in that order; junction bases with no gene match: 4. The CDR3 sequence is 13 residues long. The CDR3 sequence is CAIRPTGGETQYF. The CDR3 nucleotides read TGTGCCATCAGACCGACAGGGGGGGAGACCCAGTACTTC.

The chain couples TRBV5-1 to TRBJ2-7; D may correspond to TRBD1 or TRBD2 (6 bases each). Per germline, CDR1 SGHRS and CDR2 YFSETQ. CDR3 size: 15 residues. Between the trimmed V and J ends, which lost 1 base and 7 bases, there was a span of 18 bases. The CDR3 DNA reads as TGCGCCAGCAGCTTGAGGACAGCTTCGGCGGGGGAGCAGTACTTC. This encodes CASSLRTASAGEQYF.